This T cell receptor (beta chain) emerged from a study of blood T cells in healthy people across ages. The study, taken as a whole, reports: Estimated diversity that came from one million T cells was considered an underestimate.

The second PCR ran about 6 to 11 cycles with a sample-barcoded 5' primer and J-beta primers. Each cDNA molecule was tagged by a template-switch adaptor with 12 random nucleotides. Paired-end reads containing CDR3 totaled no fewer than 3 million for each sample. TCRdb itself ran the 5' RACE reads through MiXCR, one entry per CDR3 protein. The table has about 1.7 million distinct CDR3 sequences, under 30% seen once; the top ten hold 7.7%. Total RNA extraction produced at least 5.5 micrograms (per sample) for the study. Germline CDR1 MNHNY, CDR2 SVGAGI (reference sequence). The ends lost 2 bases at V and 6 bases at J; junction bases unmatched: 10. This CDR3 comprises 16 residues. This clonotype was counted between two and nine times. Its target is not known.

V is TRBV6-6 and J is TRBJ1-2, with 9 bases that match TRBD1. The source material was blood. This receptor was identified in a woman aged 25-40 years in good health. The CDR3, as DNA: TGTGCCAGCAGTTACCCGGGGGGACAGGGAGGGAATGGCTACACCTTC. Translation: CASSYPGGQGGNGYTF.